The T cell receptor (beta chain) described here comes from a study of blood T cell repertoires in COVID-19. Looking at the study overall: There were acute and convalescent COVID-19 samples, and they came from the United States, Italy and Spain. Sample material is recorded as cDNA or gDNA derived from T cells, B-cell-depleted T cells, or PBMCs.

How the authors handled the data: From reference gene primer amplification, estimates of nucleated cell counts were derived. This table comes from immunoSEQ multiplex PCR, and its TCRdb copy is limited to in-frame clones, with some not included. The D gene and trimming were derived from the DNA, and the V and J assignments and clone size from that table. The table records roughly 200,000 clones, about 87% of them present only once. J gave up 2 bases and V 5 bases, and 14 bases lay outside the gene matches. The germline V gene has CDR1 SGHAT and CDR2 FQNNGV. CDR3 length: 17 amino acids. Source material: peripheral blood. The chain has TRBV11-2 and TRBJ2-5; TRBD2 agrees at 7 bases. This sequence originates from a man between 60 and 70 years old who had recovered from COVID-19. The CDR3 loop reads CASSPAGLAGVQETQYF. DNA of the CDR3: TGTGCCAGCAGCCCCGCCGGGCTCGCGGGAGTACAAGAGACCCAGTACTTC.